The clone carrying this T cell receptor (beta chain) was counted only a few times. Its matching antigen is unknown. Second-dose schedules of about 4 or about 12 weeks were combined. The germline V gene has CDR1 MNHEY and CDR2 SVGEGT. Trimming removed 0 bases at V and 4 bases at J, with 5 bases between. This CDR3 spans 13 amino acids. Sequenced by immunoSEQ multiplex PCR; TCRdb stores in-frame clones only, minus some. The sample yields some 83,000 clones, 89% seen once. This sample is part of a study of T cell responses to AZD1222 COVID-19 vaccine. Overall study findings and caveats: Every sample of the repertoires postdated the peak T cell response. Regions left unmutated in variants are reportedly the target of nearly half of spike-specific TCRs. Following two doses of AZD1222, Spike-specific TCR breadth and depth rose.

Sequencing was performed on peripheral blood, taken 28 days after the second AZD1222 dose. The clonotype comes from an adult who received the AZD1222 COVID-19 vaccine. This chain connects TRBV6-2 or TRBV6-3 to TRBJ2-3, with D uncertain. In DNA form, the CDR3 reads TGTGCCAGCAGTTACTCGTCACCAGATACGCAGTATTTT. Amino acids: CASSYSSPDTQYF.